The 18 T cell receptor beta chains below were found in one sample sequenced in a study of blood T cell repertoires in COVID-19. Method: immunoSEQ multiplex PCR; TCRdb's copy keeps in-frame clones and lacks some. The data contain about 65,000 clones, roughly 77% of them singletons. Sequenced material: peripheral blood. These receptors came from a man aged 80 or over with acute or convalescent COVID-19.

The chain recombines TRBV19 with TRBJ1-4, with 7 bases aligning to TRBD1. Looked up from germline, CDR1 is LNHDA and CDR2 is SQIVND (reference sequence). V lost 7 bases, J lost 0 bases, and 14 bases stayed unmatched. The length of the CDR3 is 18 residues. The DNA for the CDR3 is TGTGCCAGTACCCCCGGCGGACAGGCCTTTGCAACTAATGAAAAACTGTTTTTT. Protein sequence: CASTPGGQAFATNEKLFF.

The V gene is TRBV15, the J gene TRBJ1-6, with 9 bases aligning to TRBD1. Per germline, CDR1 LNHNV and CDR2 YYDKDF (reference sequence). The V segment lost 2 bases and the J segment 10 bases; nucleotides outside the gene matches: 9. This CDR3 has 16 residues. The CDR3 protein is CATSRHTGTGRSPLHF. CDR3 nucleotides: TGTGCCACCAGCAGACACACAGGGACAGGGAGATCACCCCTCCACTTT. The whole variable domain, remainder taken from reference TRBV15 and TRBJ1-6, is DAMVIQNPRYQVTQFGKPVTLSCSQTLNHNVMYWYQQKSSQAPKLLFHYYDKDFNNEADTPDNFQSRRPNTSFCFLDIRSPGLGDTAMYLCATSRHTGTGRSPLHFGNGTRLTVT.

This sequence joins TRBV5-1 and TRBJ2-7, with D hard to call. CDR1 is SGHRS, CDR2 YFSETQ, per germline. Trimming removed 2 bases at V and 0 bases at J, with 6 bases between. This CDR3 is 13 amino acids long. CDR3 amino acids: CASSFASSYEQYF. CDR3 DNA: TGCGCCAGCAGCTTTGCGAGCTCCTACGAGCAGTACTTC.

V usage is TRBV5-1 and J usage is TRBJ1-2; TRBD1 agrees at 9 bases. CDR1 SGHRS and CDR2 YFSETQ come from the germline V gene. With 4 bases clipped from V and 7 bases from J, the junction kept 11 bases outside the gene matches. This CDR3 is 15 amino acids long. The CDR3 protein is CASSQGQGNFAGYTF. In DNA, the CDR3 is TGCGCCAGCAGCCAGGGACAGGGAAATTTTGCTGGCTACACCTTC.

The chain is built from TRBV29-1 and TRBJ1-2, with TRBD1 identical over 7 bases. The trim removed 4 bases at V and 4 bases at J, leaving 21 bases unmatched. The CDR3 covers 18 residues. Germline loops: CDR1 SQVTM, CDR2 ANQGSEA. The CDR3 reads CSVGLGLTEGAQSYGYTF. CDR3 nucleotides: TGCAGCGTTGGCCTCGGCCTTACTGAGGGGGCGCAAAGCTATGGCTACACCTTC. The variable domain in full, completed from reference TRBV29-1 and TRBJ1-2, reads SAVISQKPSRDICQRGTSLTIQCQVDSQVTMMFWYRQQPGQSLTLIATANQGSEATYESGFVIDKFPISRPNLTFSTLTVSNMSPEDSSIYLCSVGLGLTEGAQSYGYTFGSGTRLTVV.

The gene calls are TRBV11-2 and TRBJ1-4; possible D gene TRBD1, 5 bases. V gave up 3 bases and J gave up 6 bases, with 11 bases separating them. Per the germline V gene, CDR1 is SGHAT and CDR2 is FQNNGV. This CDR3 has 14 residues. CDR3: CASSFLGDYEKLFF. In DNA, the CDR3 is TGTGCCAGCAGCTTTTTAGGGGATTATGAAAAACTGTTTTTT.

The chain combines TRBV5-1 with TRBJ1-2; D remains unclear. There are 16 residues in the CDR3. Trimming removed 4 bases from V and 7 bases from J, with 23 bases in between. The germline CDR1 and CDR2 sequences are SGHRS and YFSETQ. CDR3 residues: CASSPRGIDALGGYTF. CDR3 coding DNA: TGCGCCAGCAGCCCCCGAGGTATAGACGCCTTGGGTGGCTACACCTTC. The full variable domain, its missing parts supplied by reference TRBV5-1 and TRBJ1-2, is KAGVTQTPRYLIKTRGQQVTLSCSPISGHRSVSWYQQTPGQGLQFLFEYFSETQRNKGNFPGRFSGRQFSNSRSEMNVSTLELGDSALYLCASSPRGIDALGGYTFGSGTRLTVV.

This clone was seen a handful of times. The rearrangement links TRBV27 to TRBJ1-6; perhaps TRBD1 as D (6 bases). The CDR3 runs 13 residues. The germline gives CDR1 MNHEY, CDR2 SMNVEV (reference sequence). The germline V and J ends were trimmed by 6 bases and 9 bases, with 12 bases remaining between them. DNA for the CDR3: TGTGCCAGCAGACAGGGAAACAGTTCACCCCTCCACTTT. Protein: CASRQGNSSPLHF.

The V gene is TRBV5-6, the J gene TRBJ1-2; D remains ambiguous. Trimming pared 1 base from V and 4 bases from J, leaving 14 bases between. This CDR3 has 15 residues. Looked up from germline, CDR1 is SGHDT and CDR2 is YYEEEE. The CDR3 sequence is CASSLLTEGGYGYTF. Written as DNA, the CDR3 is TGTGCCAGCAGCTTGTTAACGGAGGGTGGCTATGGCTACACCTTC. Filled out from reference TRBV5-6 and TRBJ1-2, the complete variable domain reads DAGVTQSPTHLIKTRGQQVTLRCSPKSGHDTVSWYQQALGQGPQFIFQYYEEEERQRGNFPDRFSGHQFPNYSSELNVNALLLGDSALYLCASSLLTEGGYGYTFGSGTRLTVV.

This clone was counted only a few times. V usage is TRBV6-5 and J usage is TRBJ2-7; 10 positions agree with TRBD1. CDR3 size: 13 residues. V shed 7 bases and J 4 bases; nucleotides not matched to a gene: 4. The V gene's germline CDR1 is MNHEY and CDR2 SVGAGI. CDR3 DNA: TGTGCCAGCAAAGACAGGGGGCTTTACGAGCAGTACTTC. It is translated as CASKDRGLYEQYF.

The chain has TRBV3-1 (or the pseudogene TRBV3-2) and TRBJ2-1, with 7 positions matching TRBD2. The CDR3 runs 14 residues. Germline CDR1 and CDR2: LGHDT and YNNKEL (reference sequence). The ends lost 4 bases at V and 2 bases at J; junction bases unmatched: 2. CDR3 DNA sequence: TGTGCCAGCAGCCCCGCGGGGGCCTACAATGAGCAGTTCTTC. Protein product: CASSPAGAYNEQFF.

This clone has just a few counts. The J gene is TRBJ1-2, the V gene TRBV6-5; 11 positions match TRBD1. With 8 bases clipped from V and 6 bases from J, the junction kept 5 bases outside the gene matches. Germline CDR1 MNHEY, CDR2 SVGAGI. The CDR3 covers 13 residues. CDR3: CASSRTGGDGYTF. As DNA, the CDR3 is TGTGCCAGCTCGAGGACAGGGGGCGATGGCTACACCTTC.

The chain is built from TRBV11-3 and TRBJ2-7, with D perhaps TRBD1 (5 bases). The germline V gene encodes CDR1 SGHNT and CDR2 YENEEA. Trimming took 5 bases from V and 6 from J, leaving 11 bases between them. This CDR3 region has 12 residues. The CDR3 sequence is CASSTIRGEQYF. For the CDR3, the DNA is TGTGCCAGCAGCACTATAAGGGGCGAGCAGTACTTC.

This clone has just a few counts. The DNA of the CDR3 is TGCGCCAGCAGCTTCGGGACAGGGGGCGTCGATTCACCCCTCCACTTT. This translates into CASSFGTGGVDSPLHF. The chain employs TRBV5-1 and TRBJ1-6; 12 bases are a match to TRBD1. The CDR3 length is 16 residues. Germline V gene lookup returns CDR1 SGHRS and CDR2 YFSETQ. Trimming removed 2 bases from V and 8 bases from J; junction bases left unmatched: 5. Full variable domain (remainder filled in from reference TRBV5-1 and TRBJ1-6): KAGVTQTPRYLIKTRGQQVTLSCSPISGHRSVSWYQQTPGQGLQFLFEYFSETQRNKGNFPGRFSGRQFSNSRSEMNVSTLELGDSALYLCASSFGTGGVDSPLHFGNGTRLTVT.

V usage is TRBV2 and J usage is TRBJ1-6; possible D gene TRBD1, 6 bases. The germline V and J ends were trimmed by 4 bases and 7 bases, with 11 bases remaining between them. The germline V gene has CDR1 SNHLY and CDR2 FYNNEI. The CDR3 length is 14 residues. The DNA of the CDR3 is TGTGCCAGCAGTGGGGACATGTCCAATTCACCCCTCCACTTT. Amino acid sequence: CASSGDMSNSPLHF.

In the case of this clone: Other DNA sequences in this sample translate to the same CDR3. The chain employs TRBV19 and TRBJ2-7, with a possible D match to TRBD1 (5 bases). CDR3 length: 15 residues. V lost 1 base and J lost 0, with 10 bases in between. Germline V CDR1 and CDR2: LNHDA, SQIVND (reference sequence). CDR3 sequence reads: CASSIGRGSSYEQYF. The CDR3 DNA follows: TGTGCCAGTAGTATAGGAAGGGGAAGCTCCTACGAGCAGTACTTC.

The chain carries TRBV6-2 or TRBV6-3 and TRBJ1-6; 8 bases agree with TRBD1. Germline assignment: CDR1 MNHEY and CDR2 SVGEGT. V shed 2 bases and J 6 bases; nucleotides not matched to a gene: 6. This CDR3 region has 16 residues. The chain's CDR3 is CASSYPRGLGNSPLHF. In DNA, the CDR3 is TGTGCCAGCAGTTACCCCAGGGGGCTAGGTAATTCACCCCTCCACTTT.

The chain employs TRBV21-1 and TRBJ2-7; TRBD2 is the table's D call, not checked against the DNA. TRBV21-1 is labeled a pseudogene. This CDR3 is built from 14 residues. CDR3 sequence: CASSRRGGPYEQYF. As DNA, the CDR3 is TGTGCCAGCAGTCGGAGGGGGGGGCCCTACGAGCAGTACTTC.